One and the same sample provided the 20 T cell receptor beta chains below, sequenced in a study of PD-L1 blockade in urothelial cancer. Assay used: immunoSEQ multiplex PCR; TCRdb lists only in-frame clones, some missing. Altogether 45,000 to 50,000 clones are present, more than 75% being singletons, with the ten largest covering around 1.5%. Stated time point: pretreatment peripheral blood. Sequencing was performed on PBMCs, taken around atezolizumab (anti-PD-L1) treatment. The receptor set was obtained from a man over 45 with urothelial cancer.

V is TRBV5-4 and J is TRBJ2-5; TRBD2 aligns across 7 bases. J was trimmed by 4 bases and V by 4 bases; bases with no gene match: 1. The CDR3 totals 12 residues. Germline V gene lookup returns CDR1 SGHNT and CDR2 YYREEE (reference sequence). For the CDR3, the DNA is TGTGCCAGCAGCGGCGGGGGAGAGACCCAGTACTTC. It yields the protein CASSGGGETQYF.

The chain joins TRBV19 to TRBJ1-5; D might be TRBD1 (5 bases). Germline assignment: CDR1 LNHDA and CDR2 SQIVND (reference sequence). The germline V and J ends were trimmed by 3 bases and 0 bases, with 12 bases remaining between them. CDR3 size: 16 residues. CDR3 in DNA: TGTGCCAGTAGTATCTACGCGACAGCTAGCAATCAGCCCCAGCATTTT. It specifies CASSIYATASNQPQHF. Supplemented by reference TRBV19 and TRBJ1-5, the full variable domain reads DGGITQSPKYLFRKEGQNVTLSCEQNLNHDAMYWYRQDPGQGLRLIYYSQIVNDFQKGDIAEGYSVSREKKESFPLTVTSAQKNPTAFYLCASSIYATASNQPQHFGDGTRLSIL.

The V gene is TRBV10-3, the J gene TRBJ1-6; D possibly corresponds to TRBD1 (5 bases). There are 14 residues in the CDR3. Germline assignment: CDR1 ENHRY and CDR2 SYGVKD. Trimming took off 6 bases at V and 7 bases at J, with 13 bases between the two ends. The CDR3 loop reads CAIRDDSANSPLHF. The CDR3 nucleotides read TGTGCCATCAGAGATGACAGCGCCAATTCACCCCTCCACTTT.

The rearrangement joins TRBV10-1 to TRBJ2-3, with a possible D match to TRBD2 (5 bases). CDR1 is WNHNN, CDR2 SYGVQD, per germline (reference sequence). The V end lost 1 base, the J end lost 1 base, and 9 bases lay between the germline ends. This CDR3 has 15 amino acids. The CDR3 spells CASSEYGGRTDTQYF. The DNA for the CDR3 is TGCGCCAGCAGTGAGTACGGCGGGCGCACAGATACGCAGTATTTT.

This clone is termed medium-sized. V gene TRBV7-9 combines with J gene TRBJ2-1; D possibly corresponds to TRBD2 (5 bases). Germline V CDR1 and CDR2: SEHNR, FQNEAQ (reference sequence). The V and J ends lost 11 bases and 7 bases respectively, with 18 bases between them. CDR3 length: 13 residues. CDR3 in DNA: TGTGCCGTAGCCCCCCTGCCGGGAAATGAGCAGTTCTTC. This gives the protein CAVAPLPGNEQFF.

The CDR3 sequence is CASSQDPAVGGRTDEQFF. CDR3 nucleotide sequence: TGTGCCAGCAGCCAAGATCCCGCCGTTGGCGGGAGGACCGATGAGCAGTTCTTC. The rearrangement joins TRBV4-2 to TRBJ2-1, with 8 bases that match TRBD2. After removal of 0 bases from V and 8 bases from J, the junction contained 15 bases not matched to a gene. The CDR3 consists of 18 residues. The germline V gene has CDR1 LGHNA and CDR2 YNFKEQ.

V is TRBV14 and J is TRBJ2-1, with 7 bases fitting TRBD2. Germline lookup yields CDR1 SGHDN and CDR2 FVKESK. The CDR3 is 16 amino acids. V was pared by 4 bases and J by 2 bases, with 8 bases of the junction left unmatched. The CDR3 nucleotides read TGTGCCAGCAGCCCCTATCTCGGGACTACCTACAATGAGCAGTTCTTC. Protein: CASSPYLGTTYNEQFF.

This chain links TRBV2 with TRBJ2-1, with 9 bases fitting TRBD2. From germline, CDR1 is SNHLY and CDR2 FYNNEI. J lost 6 bases, V lost 5 bases, and 5 bases had no gene match. The CDR3 is made up of 14 amino acids. Written as DNA, the CDR3 is TGTGCCAGCAGTAGCGGGAGGATCGGCAATGAGCAGTTCTTC. The encoded protein is CASSSGRIGNEQFF.

The rearrangement links TRBV11-2 to TRBJ2-5; 7 nucleotides agree with TRBD2. V lost 3 bases to trimming and J lost 12 bases; unmatched junction nucleotides: 4. Germline CDR1 is SGHAT and CDR2 is FQNNGV. CDR3 length: 11 residues. The DNA for the CDR3 is TGTGCCAGCAGCTTCGGACGGGAGGAGTACTTC. As protein: CASSFGREEYF.

There are a few counts of this clone. The chain recombines TRBV5-1 with TRBJ1-4; D is unclear. V was shortened by 4 bases and J by 2 bases, with 9 bases between the two germline ends. CDR1 is SGHRS and CDR2 is YFSETQ in the germline V gene. The CDR3 is 14 amino acids. Here the CDR3 DNA reads TGCGCCAGCAGCCAGTCCCAGACTAATGAAAAACTGTTTTTT. Amino acid sequence: CASSQSQTNEKLFF. Full variable domain (rest looked up from reference TRBV5-1 and TRBJ1-4): KAGVTQTPRYLIKTRGQQVTLSCSPISGHRSVSWYQQTPGQGLQFLFEYFSETQRNKGNFPGRFSGRQFSNSRSEMNVSTLELGDSALYLCASSQSQTNEKLFFGSGTQLSVL.

The chain has TRBV5-5 and TRBJ1-5; 9 nucleotides align to TRBD1. V lost 0 bases, J lost 16 bases, and 5 bases stayed unmatched. The CDR3 is made up of 12 amino acids. Germline V gene lookup returns CDR1 SGHKS and CDR2 YYEKEE (reference sequence). This chain's CDR3 is CASSLGGQGGHF. The CDR3 nucleotides read TGTGCCAGCAGCTTGGGGGGACAGGGAGGACATTTT.

The V and J genes are TRBV7-8 and TRBJ1-2; TRBD1 agrees at 9 bases. J gave up 8 bases and V 5 bases, and 15 bases lay outside the gene matches. The CDR3 contains 16 residues. The V gene's germline CDR1 is SGHVS and CDR2 FQNEAQ. Written as DNA, the CDR3 is TGTGCCAGCAGCCCAAACCGGGACAGGGTGTACAACGGCTACACCTTC. Translation: CASSPNRDRVYNGYTF.

V usage is TRBV5-6 and J usage is TRBJ1-1; 7 bases are shared with TRBD1. CDR1 is SGHDT and CDR2 is YYEEEE in the germline V gene. V lost 5 bases to trimming and J lost 4 bases; unmatched junction nucleotides: 8. This CDR3 contains 14 residues. CDR3 protein: CASSFTTGSTEAFF. The CDR3 bases are TGTGCCAGCAGTTTTACGACAGGGAGCACTGAAGCTTTCTTT.

The rearrangement joins TRBV6-4 to TRBJ2-3, with no clear D. CDR1 is MRHNA and CDR2 is SNTAGT in the germline V gene. This CDR3 comprises 13 residues. Trimming shortened V by 2 bases and J by 9 bases, and 12 bases separated the two germline ends. The CDR3 spells CASSDLGLGTQYF. CDR3 coding DNA: TGTGCCAGCAGTGACCTAGGCCTAGGAACGCAGTATTTT.

This clone was picked up a small number of times. This chain links TRBV5-1 with TRBJ1-2; the D gene is possibly TRBD1 (6 bases). Trimming cost V 3 bases and J 7 bases, with 13 bases left between them. Germline CDR1 is SGHRS and CDR2 is YFSETQ. CDR3 length equals 13 residues. In nucleotides, the CDR3 is TGCGCCAGCAGCTCCGAGGGGGGGTCTGGCTACACCTTC. This encodes CASSSEGGSGYTF.

This clone was counted a single time. V gene TRBV19 combines with J gene TRBJ1-3; D might be TRBD1 (5 bases). Germline CDR1 LNHDA, CDR2 SQIVND (reference sequence). With 4 bases removed from V and 1 base from J, the gap between germline ends came to 11 bases. The CDR3 covers 15 residues. CDR3 sequence: CASSRKGVSGNTIYF. The CDR3 DNA follows: TGTGCCAGTAGTAGAAAAGGGGTATCTGGAAACACCATATATTTT.

CDR3 sequence: CASSSTGGETQYF. The CDR3 DNA reads TGTGCCAGCAGCTCGACAGGGGGGGAGACCCAGTACTTC. This sequence joins TRBV11-2 and TRBJ2-5, with 9 bases aligning to TRBD1. CDR1 and CDR2 from the germline V gene are SGHAT and FQNNGV. The CDR3 consists of 13 residues. The V gene end was trimmed by 4 bases and the J gene end by 5 bases; junction bases not matched to a gene: 2.

The chain employs TRBV19 and TRBJ2-1, with D tentatively TRBD1 (6 bases). Germline lookup yields CDR1 LNHDA and CDR2 SQIVND (reference sequence). The CDR3 is made up of 12 amino acids. V was pared by 6 bases and J by 3 bases, with 6 bases between. The CDR3, as DNA: TGTGCCAGTAGACAGGGCTACAATGAGCAGTTCTTC. This encodes CASRQGYNEQFF. Based on the CDR3 plus reference TRBV19 and TRBJ2-1, the full variable domain is DGGITQSPKYLFRKEGQNVTLSCEQNLNHDAMYWYRQDPGQGLRLIYYSQIVNDFQKGDIAEGYSVSREKKESFPLTVTSAQKNPTAFYLCASRQGYNEQFFGPGTRLTVL.

The J gene is TRBJ2-1, the V gene TRBV13; 15 positions agree with TRBD2. After removal of 6 bases from V and 8 bases from J, the junction contained 14 bases not matched to a gene. The CDR3 is made up of 18 amino acids. Germline CDR1 reads PRHDT; CDR2 reads FYEKMQ (reference sequence). The CDR3 region is CASSRRTSGGAYVDEQFF. CDR3 bases: TGTGCCAGCAGTCGAAGGACTAGCGGGGGGGCCTACGTCGATGAGCAGTTCTTC.

The rearrangement uses TRBV2 and TRBJ2-7; D is uncertain. Per germline, CDR1 SNHLY and CDR2 FYNNEI. The CDR3 has 11 residues. Deletions cut 4 bases from V and 9 bases from J, with 10 bases between. The CDR3 bases are TGTGCCAGCAGTGCGGTGGTCGGGCAGTACTTC. Protein product: CASSAVVGQYF.